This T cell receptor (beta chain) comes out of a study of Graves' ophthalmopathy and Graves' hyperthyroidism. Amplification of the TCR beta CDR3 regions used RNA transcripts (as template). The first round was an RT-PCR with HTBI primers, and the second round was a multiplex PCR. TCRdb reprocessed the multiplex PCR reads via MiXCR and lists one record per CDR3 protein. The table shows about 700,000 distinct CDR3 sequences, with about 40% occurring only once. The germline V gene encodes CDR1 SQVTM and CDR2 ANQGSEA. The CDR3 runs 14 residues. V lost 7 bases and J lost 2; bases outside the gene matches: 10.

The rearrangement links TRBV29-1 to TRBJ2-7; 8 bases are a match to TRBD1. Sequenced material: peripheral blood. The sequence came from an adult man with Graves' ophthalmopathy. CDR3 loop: CSAQGGQDTYEQYF. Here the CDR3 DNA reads TGCAGCGCCCAAGGGGGACAGGATACCTACGAGCAGTACTTC.